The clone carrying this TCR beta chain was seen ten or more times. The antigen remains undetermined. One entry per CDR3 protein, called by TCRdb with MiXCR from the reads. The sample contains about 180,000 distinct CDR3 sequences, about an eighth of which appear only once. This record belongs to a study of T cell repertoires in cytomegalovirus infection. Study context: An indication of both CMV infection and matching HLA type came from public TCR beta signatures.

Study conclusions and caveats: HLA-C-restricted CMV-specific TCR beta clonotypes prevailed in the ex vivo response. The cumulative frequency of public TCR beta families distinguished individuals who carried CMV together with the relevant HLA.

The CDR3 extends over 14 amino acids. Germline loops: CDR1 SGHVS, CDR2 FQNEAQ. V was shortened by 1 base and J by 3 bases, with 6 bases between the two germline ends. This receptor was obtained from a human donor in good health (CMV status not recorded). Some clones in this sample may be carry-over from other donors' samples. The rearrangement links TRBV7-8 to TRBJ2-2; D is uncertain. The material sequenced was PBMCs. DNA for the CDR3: TGTGCCAGCAGCTTAGGGGGATACACCGGGGAGCTGTTTTTT. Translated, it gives CASSLGGYTGELFF.